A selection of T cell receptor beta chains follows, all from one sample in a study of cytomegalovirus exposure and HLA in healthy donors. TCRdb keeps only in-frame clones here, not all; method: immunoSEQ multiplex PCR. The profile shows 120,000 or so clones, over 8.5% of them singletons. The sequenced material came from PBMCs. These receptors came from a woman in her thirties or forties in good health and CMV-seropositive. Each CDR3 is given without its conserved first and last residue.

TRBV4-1,ASSQDQLAGRAGELF
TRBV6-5,ASRRGSSPYGYT
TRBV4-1,ASSQDRVGQPQH
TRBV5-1,ASSGRQGDSPLH
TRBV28,ASRTSGAEQY
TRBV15,ATSRNRGATEAF
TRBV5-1,ASTSTLLNTEAF
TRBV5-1,ASSSRRENIQY
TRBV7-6,ASSPTGLYEQY
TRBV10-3,AISGGGNNYGYT
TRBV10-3,AITPNRGASYT
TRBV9,ASSDRSGGALL
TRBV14,ASSRRGGNEQF
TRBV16,ASSPGYSNQPQH
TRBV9,ASSVDGSLRGGIYTQY
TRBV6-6,ASTLIDGSPPQPQH
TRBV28,ASSLWRRARNTEAF
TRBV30,AWSNGLATYEQY
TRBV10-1,ASSEITGGKVLNTEAF
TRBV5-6,ASSSPGQDNEQF
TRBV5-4,ASSPRQGGYGYT
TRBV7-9,ASSLTRDEQY
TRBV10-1,ASSRTFNSPLH
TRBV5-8,ASSRGNVNSEAF
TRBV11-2,ASSLWKGGGLSYEQY
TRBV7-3,ASSLTGRDRYTEAF
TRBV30,AWSGDRTEKLF
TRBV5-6,ASSLGLDRRPYEQY
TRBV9,ASSVNSGKDTEAF
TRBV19,ASSIGQASNQPQH